These 11 T cell receptor beta chains came from one sample sequenced in a study of OX40 agonist ivuxolimab in advanced cancers. Libraries were prepared through the immunoSEQ multiplex PCR assay. Not all clones reach the TCRdb copy of this immuneACCESS table, which keeps in-frame sequences only. Checked studies attribute under half of the gap to unresolved V genes and leave the rest unexplained. Across this sample there are around 70,000 clones, with over 80% seen only once. In total, the top ten clones hold 9.5% to 13% of the sample. The sample in question was CD4+ or CD8+ T cells sorted from blood, obtained in a trial of the OX40 agonist ivuxolimab. Source of these receptors: an adult with an advanced solid tumor such as melanoma, head and neck, liver or kidney cancer.

The chain uses TRBV19 and TRBJ2-5; the match to TRBD2 covers 13 bases. The CDR3 has 15 residues. The ends lost 8 bases at V and 5 bases at J; junction bases unmatched: 8. Germline CDR1 LNHDA, CDR2 SQIVND (reference sequence). The CDR3 region is CASSLAGGPGETQYF. The CDR3 DNA reads TGTGCCAGTTCACTAGCGGGAGGGCCCGGGGAGACCCAGTACTTC.

The V and J genes are TRBV29-1 and TRBJ1-4; 9 bases align to TRBD1. This CDR3 region has 12 residues. V lost 4 bases, J lost 6 bases, and 0 bases stayed unmatched. The germline V gene encodes CDR1 SQVTM and CDR2 ANQGSEA. The CDR3 DNA follows: TGCAGCGTTGGGGACAGGGATGAAAAACTGTTTTTT. Amino acids: CSVGDRDEKLFF.

V usage is TRBV4-3 and J usage is TRBJ2-7; D tentatively fits TRBD1 or TRBD2 (5 bases each). The CDR3 is made up of 14 amino acids. Germline V gene sequence: CDR1 LGHNA, CDR2 YSLEER. Trimming left V 0 bases short and J 7 bases short, with 13 bases between. The CDR3 nucleotides read TGCGCCAGCAGCCAAGATTGGTGGGGGAAGGAGCAGTACTTC. This codes for CASSQDWWGKEQYF.

The gene calls are TRBV12-2 and TRBJ1-3; the D call in the table, TRBD1, was not verified against the DNA. TRBV12-2 is a listed pseudogene. The CDR3 covers 17 residues. Written as DNA, the CDR3 is TGTGCAAGTCGCTTAGGTTCAGGGGCCTGGGCTGGAAACACCATATATTTT. Translating gives CASRLGSGAWAGNTIYF.

The gene calls are TRBV4-2 and TRBJ2-3; D unclear. This CDR3 region has 15 residues. Germline V gene data show CDR1 as LGHNA and CDR2 as YNFKEQ. With 1 base removed from V and 1 base from J, the gap between germline ends came to 9 bases. CDR3 in DNA: TGTGCCAGCAGCCAAGCCGGCGGTGGCACAGATACGCAGTATTTT. Its protein product is CASSQAGGGTDTQYF.

J is TRBJ2-6 and V is TRBV15; no firm D call. Germline V gene data show CDR1 as LNHNV and CDR2 as YYDKDF (reference sequence). V lost 0 bases to trimming and J lost 3 bases, with 9 bases between them. The CDR3 has 16 amino acids. CDR3 sequence reads: CATSREWAGGANVLTF. In nucleotides, the CDR3 is TGTGCCACCAGCAGAGAGTGGGCAGGTGGGGCCAACGTCCTGACTTTC.

In DNA form, the CDR3 reads TGTGCCAGCAGCTTCCCCAGGGGTCTCGACACAGATACGCAGTATTTT. Encoded protein: CASSFPRGLDTDTQYF. This chain joins TRBV7-9 and TRBJ2-3, with D possibly being TRBD1 (6 bases). Germline V lookup: CDR1 SEHNR, CDR2 FQNEAQ (reference sequence). V dropped 3 bases and J dropped 2 bases, with 15 bases sitting between them. CDR3 length: 16 amino acids.

V is TRBV7-6 and J is TRBJ1-4, with TRBD1 matching 7 bases. Unmatched junction bases numbered 10, after V lost 1 base and J lost 8 bases. Germline loops: CDR1 SGHVS, CDR2 FNYEAQ. This CDR3 comprises 16 residues. This chain's CDR3 is CASSLGPQGTFEKLFF. The CDR3 nucleotides are TGTGCCAGCAGCTTAGGACCACAGGGGACTTTCGAAAAACTGTTTTTT.

The chain joins TRBV18 to TRBJ2-3, with D unclear. The CDR3 extends over 14 amino acids. Germline CDR1 is KGHSH and CDR2 is LQKENI. Between the trimmed V and J ends, which lost 8 bases and 0 bases, there was a span of 12 bases. The CDR3 is CASAKAKSTDTQYF. The CDR3 bases are TGTGCCAGCGCAAAGGCTAAGAGCACAGATACGCAGTATTTT.

The rearrangement joins TRBV7-7 to TRBJ2-1, with D hard to call. The V and J ends lost 0 bases and 8 bases respectively, with 14 bases between them. Germline CDR1 reads SSHAT; CDR2 reads FNYEAQ (reference sequence). The CDR3 contains 15 residues. The chain's CDR3 is CASSLANGVGHEQFF. CDR3 nucleotides: TGTGCCAGCAGCTTAGCGAATGGGGTCGGACATGAGCAGTTCTTC.

The chain has TRBV19 and TRBJ2-2, with TRBD2 identical over 7 bases. The CDR3 is made up of 16 amino acids. Unmatched junction bases numbered 4, after V lost 3 bases and J lost 0 bases. Germline-derived CDR1 and CDR2 are LNHDA and SQIVND (reference sequence). The CDR3 loop is CASSMGGIANTGELFF. The CDR3 region has the DNA TGTGCCAGTAGTATGGGGGGGATCGCGAACACCGGGGAGCTGTTTTTT.